The 28 T cell receptor beta chains presented below share a single source sample, sequenced in a study of cytomegalovirus exposure and HLA in healthy donors. With 60 Vbeta and 13 Jbeta primers, the PCR was carried out. The repertoire was sequenced with immunoSEQ multiplex PCR; TCRdb's copy has only in-frame clones and lacks some. Of 150,000 to 200,000 clones detected, around 81% appear once; the ten largest clones hold around 2.2%. The sample was PBMCs. All receptors come from a woman younger than 35 in good health and CMV-seropositive.

The chain uses TRBV5-5 and TRBJ1-5; perhaps TRBD1 as D (6 bases). Trimming took 4 bases from V and 0 from J, leaving 20 bases between them. CDR1 and CDR2 from the germline V gene are SGHKS and YYEKEE (reference sequence). This CDR3 has 18 residues. The CDR3 DNA follows: TGTGCCAGCAGCCGGCGCCCAGGGGACCTCTATAGCAATCAGCCCCAGCATTTT. As protein: CASSRRPGDLYSNQPQHF.

The rearrangement uses TRBV5-6 and TRBJ2-3, with D possibly matching TRBD2 (5 bases). Trimming took off 2 bases at V and 3 bases at J, with 13 bases between the two ends. The CDR3 runs 15 residues. Germline CDR1 and CDR2: SGHDT and YYEEEE. The CDR3 reads CASSFVRTSTDTQYF. CDR3 nucleotide sequence: TGTGCCAGCAGCTTTGTTCGGACTTCAACAGATACGCAGTATTTT.

In its sample, this clone was seen once. The chain joins TRBV10-2 to TRBJ1-5, with D possibly being TRBD1 (6 bases). There are 14 residues in the CDR3. Germline lookup yields CDR1 WSHSY and CDR2 SAAADI. The V end was cut by 6 bases, the J end by 6 bases, with 15 bases between. As DNA, the CDR3 is TGCGCCAGCAGAGAAGGGGGGGAGGGTCAGCCCCAGCATTTT. Its protein is CASREGGEGQPQHF.

The rearrangement uses TRBV30 and TRBJ2-1, with a tentative D call TRBD1 (6 bases). Trimming took 5 bases from V and 0 from J, leaving 11 bases between them. The V gene's germline CDR1 is GTSNPN and CDR2 SVGIG (reference sequence). The CDR3 is made up of 14 amino acids. CDR3 nucleotide sequence: TGTGCCTGGGGCCGGGACATCTCCTACAATGAGCAGTTCTTC. Encoded protein: CAWGRDISYNEQFF.

The chain employs TRBV6-5 and TRBJ1-5, with a weak D call TRBD1 (5 bases). The CDR3 sequence is 15 residues long. V lost 0 bases, J lost 4 bases, and 10 bases lay in between. CDR1 is MNHEY and CDR2 is SVGAGI in the germline V gene. The CDR3 sequence is CASSYSAGGNQPQHF. As DNA, the CDR3 is TGTGCCAGCAGTTACTCCGCCGGGGGGAATCAGCCCCAGCATTTT.

This sequence joins TRBV19 and TRBJ2-2; 9 nucleotides match TRBD2. The CDR3 contains 14 residues. In germline, CDR1 is LNHDA, CDR2 SQIVND (reference sequence). With V trimmed by 4 bases and J by 5 bases, 2 bases remained unmatched. The CDR3 spells CASSTLAGTGELFF. The DNA for the CDR3 is TGTGCCAGTAGTACGCTAGCGGGGACCGGGGAGCTGTTTTTT. Based on the CDR3 plus reference TRBV19 and TRBJ2-2, the full variable domain is DGGITQSPKYLFRKEGQNVTLSCEQNLNHDAMYWYRQDPGQGLRLIYYSQIVNDFQKGDIAEGYSVSREKKESFPLTVTSAQKNPTAFYLCASSTLAGTGELFFGEGSRLTVL.

The chain links TRBV7-9 to TRBJ1-2, with 7 bases that match TRBD1. The CDR3 sequence is 13 residues long. With 4 bases clipped from V and 7 bases from J, the junction kept 6 bases outside the gene matches. Germline V gene sequence: CDR1 SEHNR, CDR2 FQNEAQ (reference sequence). The CDR3 nucleotides read TGTGCCAGCAGCTCGACGACAGGGACTGGCTACACCTTC. Residues: CASSSTTGTGYTF.

The chain has TRBV7-9 and TRBJ1-4; possible D gene TRBD1, 6 bases. V was cut by 1 base and J by 4 bases, with 13 bases left in between. Germline CDR1 reads SEHNR; CDR2 reads FQNEAQ (reference sequence). CDR3 length: 16 amino acids. As DNA, the CDR3 is TGTGCCAGCAGCTTAGGTTCGGGGGGCCGTAATGAAAAACTGTTTTTT. It specifies CASSLGSGGRNEKLFF.

Worth noting for this clone: At one end, the junction sequence differs from germline, possibly due to a read error. The genes are TRBV7-7 and TRBJ2-2, with TRBD1 as a possible D gene (6 bases). The CDR3 is made up of 13 amino acids. Germline V lookup: CDR1 SSHAT, CDR2 FNYEAQ (reference sequence). DNA of the CDR3: TGTGCTAGCAGCATACAGGGTTCCGGGGAGCTGTTTTTT. Protein sequence: CASSIQGSGELFF.

The chain joins TRBV2 to TRBJ2-1, with a tentative D call TRBD1 (5 bases). Germline lookup yields CDR1 SNHLY and CDR2 FYNNEI. V lost 2 bases and J lost 5, with 10 bases in between. The length of the CDR3 is 14 residues. CDR3 sequence (DNA): TGTGCCAGCAGTGAACTGGCAGGGCACAATGAGCAGTTCTTC. Translated: CASSELAGHNEQFF.

The rearrangement joins TRBV11-2 to TRBJ2-5; weak D call: TRBD1 (5 bases). The V end lost 5 bases, the J end lost 9 bases, and 16 bases lay between the germline ends. This CDR3 region has 13 residues. CDR1 is SGHAT and CDR2 is FQNNGV in the germline V gene. The CDR3 nucleotides are TGTGCCAGCAGCCCCCTCCTCGAAGGGGCCCAGTACTTC. Protein product: CASSPLLEGAQYF.

This chain connects TRBV11-3 to TRBJ1-1; D might be TRBD1 (6 bases). Germline CDR1 and CDR2: SGHNT and YENEEA. V was trimmed by 3 bases and J by 5 bases, leaving 13 bases between them. This CDR3 is 14 amino acids long. CDR3: CASSFGRGGTEAFF. CDR3 sequence (DNA): TGTGCCAGCAGCTTCGGGAGGGGGGGTACTGAAGCTTTCTTT.

The chain links TRBV28 to TRBJ2-1, with 12 bases identical to TRBD2. This CDR3 is 15 amino acids long. The J segment lost 7 bases and the V segment lost 5 bases, leaving 6 bases of the junction unmatched. Germline V gene lookup returns CDR1 MDHEN and CDR2 SYDVKM. CDR3: CASSPLAGGLNEQFF. The CDR3 DNA reads as TGTGCCAGCAGTCCTCTAGCGGGGGGGCTTAATGAGCAGTTCTTC.

V usage is TRBV11-3 and J usage is TRBJ2-2; 7 nucleotides align to TRBD1. This CDR3 has 16 residues. The germline V gene encodes CDR1 SGHNT and CDR2 YENEEA. The J segment lost 3 bases and the V segment lost 6 bases, leaving 10 bases of the junction unmatched. The CDR3 sequence: CASSHDRALHTGELFF. As DNA, the CDR3 is TGTGCCAGCAGTCACGACAGGGCGTTACACACCGGGGAGCTGTTTTTT.

The chain is built from TRBV7-9 and TRBJ2-7; 12 bases agree with TRBD1. Germline V CDR1 and CDR2: SEHNR, FQNEAQ (reference sequence). The V segment lost 5 bases and the J segment 4 bases; nucleotides outside the gene matches: 9. CDR3 length: 16 amino acids. CDR3 region: CASSRMPGQGAYEQYF. The CDR3 region has the DNA TGTGCCAGCAGCAGAATGCCGGGACAGGGGGCTTACGAGCAGTACTTC.

V and J are TRBV9 and TRBJ2-7; 9 bases match TRBD2. Germline CDR1 reads SGDLS; CDR2 reads YYNGEE. This CDR3 spans 16 amino acids. Trimming cost V 4 bases and J 2 bases; bases outside gene matches: 10. CDR3 bases: TGTGCCAGCAGCCTGGCCGGGACTAGCTACACCTACGAGCAGTACTTC. Protein sequence: CASSLAGTSYTYEQYF. The whole variable domain, filled in from reference TRBV9 and TRBJ2-7, reads DSGVTQTPKHLITATGQRVTLRCSPRSGDLSVYWYQQSLDQGLQFLIQYYNGEERAKGNILERFSAQQFPDLHSELNLSSLELGDSALYFCASSLAGTSYTYEQYFGPGTRLTVT.

The chain links TRBV7-2 to TRBJ2-7; 7 bases are shared with TRBD1. Germline values: CDR1 SGHTA, CDR2 FQGNSA. The CDR3 contains 14 residues. V was pared by 5 bases and J by 3 bases, with 7 bases of the junction left unmatched. Here the CDR3 reads CASSLQGEGYEQYF. DNA of the CDR3: TGTGCCAGCAGCCTCCAGGGGGAAGGCTACGAGCAGTACTTC.

CDR3 region: CASIQTGGYTEAFF. DNA for the CDR3: TGTGCCAGCATTCAGACAGGCGGGTACACTGAAGCTTTCTTT. The chain uses TRBV28 and TRBJ1-1; a weak D match, TRBD1 (6 bases). Germline CDR1 is MDHEN and CDR2 is SYDVKM. The V gene lost 7 bases and the J gene lost 3 bases, with 15 bases spanning the gap. The CDR3 length is 14 residues.

This clone appeared once. This sequence joins TRBV10-3 and TRBJ1-1; the D gene is possibly TRBD1 (6 bases). Per the germline V gene, CDR1 is ENHRY and CDR2 is SYGVKD. V was trimmed by 6 bases and J by 4 bases, leaving 12 bases between them. CDR3 size: 13 residues. DNA for the CDR3: TGTGCCATCAGAGCAGGGGTTCGCACTGAAGCTTTCTTT. It codes for CAIRAGVRTEAFF.

This chain joins TRBV13 and TRBJ2-2; D unclear. Deletions cut 1 base from V and 4 bases from J, with 7 bases between. This CDR3 comprises 14 residues. Germline V gene data show CDR1 as PRHDT and CDR2 as FYEKMQ (reference sequence). The CDR3 sequence: CASSLDISTGELFF. CDR3 nucleotide sequence: TGTGCCAGCAGCTTAGACATATCCACCGGGGAGCTGTTTTTT.

The chain links TRBV5-6 to TRBJ2-1; a weak D match, TRBD1 (5 bases). V lost 5 bases, J lost 11 bases, and 11 bases lay in between. CDR1 and CDR2 from the germline V gene are SGHDT and YYEEEE. There are 11 residues in the CDR3. CDR3 sequence: CASSQRQKQFF. The CDR3 DNA sequence: TGTGCCAGCAGTCAGCGACAGAAGCAGTTCTTC. The whole variable domain, filled in from reference TRBV5-6 and TRBJ2-1, reads DAGVTQSPTHLIKTRGQQVTLRCSPKSGHDTVSWYQQALGQGPQFIFQYYEEEERQRGNFPDRFSGHQFPNYSSELNVNALLLGDSALYLCASSQRQKQFFGPGTRLTVL.

The CDR3 DNA reads as TGTGCCAGCAGCTCCCAAGAGGAAGGCTACGAGCAGTACTTC. Translated, it gives CASSSQEEGYEQYF. The chain recombines TRBV7-3 with TRBJ2-7; the D is unclear. Germline V lookup: CDR1 SGHTA, CDR2 FQGTGA. V was trimmed by 4 bases and J by 3 bases, leaving 13 bases between them. This CDR3 contains 14 residues.

The V and J genes are TRBV30 and TRBJ1-4, with D hard to call. Between the trimmed V and J ends, which lost 4 bases and 3 bases, there was a span of 9 bases. Germline CDR1 and CDR2: GTSNPN and SVGIG (reference sequence). This CDR3 spans 13 amino acids. The CDR3 DNA sequence: TGTGCCTGGAAAGCAGGTCCTAATGAAAAACTGTTTTTT. Amino acids: CAWKAGPNEKLFF. The whole variable domain, filled in from reference TRBV30 and TRBJ1-4, reads SQTIHQWPATLVQPVGSPLSLECTVEGTSNPNLYWYRQAAGRGLQLLFYSVGIGQISSEVPQNLSASRPQDRQFILSSKKLLLSDSGFYLCAWKAGPNEKLFFGSGTQLSVL.

V gene TRBV6-5 combines with J gene TRBJ2-5; no clear D gene. In germline, CDR1 is MNHEY, CDR2 SVGAGI. V shed 8 bases and J shed 1 base, with 8 bases lying between them. CDR3 length: 12 residues. The CDR3: CASQKPQETQYF. CDR3 bases: TGTGCCAGCCAAAAGCCCCAAGAGACCCAGTACTTC.

The genes are TRBV30 and TRBJ1-1; possibly TRBD1 for D (6 bases). CDR1 and CDR2 from the germline V gene are GTSNPN and SVGIG (reference sequence). The CDR3 length is 11 residues. The V end was cut by 3 bases, the J end by 10 bases, with 12 bases between. The CDR3 loop is CAWRYRERAFF. The CDR3 DNA sequence: TGTGCCTGGAGATACAGGGAACGAGCTTTCTTT.

J is TRBJ2-5 and V is TRBV5-1; the D gene is possibly TRBD1 (6 bases). Trimming removed 3 bases at V and 0 bases at J, with 9 bases between. This CDR3 has 14 residues. Looked up from germline, CDR1 is SGHRS and CDR2 is YFSETQ. The CDR3, as DNA: TGCGCCAGCAGCTCCGACAGGAACCAAGAGACCCAGTACTTC. This encodes CASSSDRNQETQYF.

The rearrangement links TRBV7-9 to TRBJ1-1; D ambiguous. Trimming shortened V by 3 bases and J by 6 bases, and 8 bases separated the two germline ends. The CDR3 length is 12 residues. Per germline, CDR1 SEHNR and CDR2 FQNEAQ (reference sequence). Here the CDR3 DNA reads TGTGCCAGCAGCTTCGCTACCCCTGAAGCTTTCTTT. This sequence encodes CASSFATPEAFF.

The rearrangement joins TRBV19 to TRBJ2-2; tentatively, D is TRBD2 (6 bases). Trimming took 1 base from V and 7 from J, leaving 10 bases between them. The CDR3 consists of 14 residues. Germline-derived CDR1 and CDR2 are LNHDA and SQIVND (reference sequence). The CDR3 nucleotides are TGTGCCAGTAGTATAGGTAGCGGTCTCGGGGAGCTGTTTTTT. Protein product: CASSIGSGLGELFF. The full variable domain, in which reference TRBV19 and TRBJ2-2 provide the parts outside the CDR3, is DGGITQSPKYLFRKEGQNVTLSCEQNLNHDAMYWYRQDPGQGLRLIYYSQIVNDFQKGDIAEGYSVSREKKESFPLTVTSAQKNPTAFYLCASSIGSGLGELFFGEGSRLTVL.